These 20 T cell receptor beta chains came from one sample sequenced in a study of siplizumab effects on memory and regulatory T cells. The table came from immunoSEQ multiplex PCR; TCRdb's copy has only in-frame clones and leaves some out. The table lists about 100,000 clones, around 94% of them singletons. Sequencing was carried out using non-Treg CD4+ T cells sorted from blood. The receptors shown here come from a human donor in good health.

The chain carries TRBV28 and TRBJ2-3; D may correspond to TRBD1 or TRBD2 (6 bases each). From germline, CDR1 is MDHEN and CDR2 SYDVKM. The CDR3 has 15 residues. Trimming stripped 1 base from V and 15 bases from J, with 23 bases between. DNA of the CDR3: TGTGCCAGCAGTTTATCCTACTACCGGGACTTCAGGGGCTATTTT. This codes for CASSLSYYRDFRGYF.

This clone has a single count. A read error may account for a junction end that differs from germline. The chain recombines TRBV7-8 with TRBJ2-7; 7 bases map to TRBD2. Looked up from germline, CDR1 is SGHVS and CDR2 is FQNEAQ. CDR3 length equals 13 residues. CDR3 protein: CASSVAGGYEQYF. The CDR3 coding sequence is TGTGCCAGCAGCGTAGCGGGTGGGTACGAGCAGTACTTC.

V is TRBV10-2 and J is TRBJ2-1; the match to TRBD2 covers 11 bases. The CDR3 covers 14 residues. The V gene end was trimmed by 6 bases and the J gene end by 5 bases; junction bases not matched to a gene: 3. Germline CDR1 and CDR2: WSHSY and SAAADI. CDR3 nucleotide sequence: TGCGCCAGCAGGGGACTAGCGGACCACAATGAGCAGTTCTTC. It translates to CASRGLADHNEQFF.

The chain has TRBV7-2 and TRBJ2-7, with D perhaps matching TRBD2 (5 bases). This CDR3 region has 14 residues. Trimming took 1 base from V and 2 from J, leaving 9 bases between them. CDR1 and CDR2 (germline): SGHTA, FQGNSA. CDR3 DNA sequence: TGTGCCAGCAGCTTAGGACCCGGGGCCTACGAGCAGTACTTC. Translating it yields CASSLGPGAYEQYF.

V is TRBV30 and J is TRBJ1-1; possibly TRBD1 for D (6 bases). V shed 3 bases and J shed 2 bases, with 19 bases lying between them. The CDR3 sequence is 16 residues long. The germline gives CDR1 GTSNPN, CDR2 SVGIG (reference sequence). The CDR3 sequence is CAWSTKLDRKNTEAFF. The CDR3 bases are TGTGCCTGGAGCACCAAACTGGACAGAAAAAACACTGAAGCTTTCTTT.

The chain is built from TRBV6-1 and TRBJ1-1; possibly TRBD1 for D (5 bases). Per the germline V gene, CDR1 is MNHNS and CDR2 is SASEGT. Between the trimmed V and J ends, which lost 2 bases and 3 bases, there was a span of 10 bases. The CDR3 length is 14 residues. The CDR3 DNA follows: TGTGCCAGCAGTGAACTGGGGGGGGACACTGAAGCTTTCTTT. This encodes CASSELGGDTEAFF.

V usage is TRBV5-4 and J usage is TRBJ2-7; D gene unclear. Germline V gene lookup returns CDR1 SGHNT and CDR2 YYREEE (reference sequence). CDR3 length: 15 residues. V was shortened by 4 bases and J by 6 bases, with 20 bases between the two germline ends. This chain's CDR3 is CASSLVGPILAEQYF. The CDR3 region has the DNA TGTGCCAGCAGCCTGGTAGGTCCTATCTTAGCCGAGCAGTACTTC.

This clone was observed a single time. The rearrangement links TRBV11-3 to TRBJ1-2; D is perhaps TRBD1 (6 bases). The CDR3 runs to 12 residues. The germline V and J ends were trimmed by 2 bases and 12 bases, with 13 bases remaining between them. CDR1 and CDR2 (germline): SGHNT, YENEEA. The CDR3 protein is CASSLSGDSHTF. The CDR3 nucleotides are TGTGCCAGCAGCTTATCAGGGGATTCCCACACCTTC.

This clone was picked up a small number of times. The rearrangement joins TRBV4-2 to TRBJ2-5; 8 bases map to TRBD2. V trimming: 2 bases; J trimming: 4 bases; junction bases outside the gene matches: 9. CDR1 is LGHNA, CDR2 YNFKEQ, per germline. There are 16 residues in the CDR3. The CDR3 here is CASSQPRLALGETQYF. For the CDR3, the DNA is TGTGCCAGCAGCCAACCCCGACTAGCGTTGGGAGAGACCCAGTACTTC.

The rearrangement links TRBV5-5 to TRBJ2-7; D is uncertain. V was clipped by 1 base and J by 4 bases, with 6 bases between them. The germline V gene has CDR1 SGHKS and CDR2 YYEKEE (reference sequence). The CDR3 covers 12 residues. This CDR3 reads CASSLSRYEQYF. CDR3 sequence (DNA): TGTGCCAGCAGCTTGTCCCGTTACGAGCAGTACTTC.

V usage is TRBV5-5 and J usage is TRBJ2-1; D remains unclear. Germline V gene sequence: CDR1 SGHKS, CDR2 YYEKEE (reference sequence). The CDR3 length is 13 residues. Deletions cut 3 bases from V and 8 bases from J, with 12 bases between. This chain's CDR3 is CASSSSQVDEQFF. The CDR3 DNA follows: TGTGCCAGCAGCTCCTCTCAAGTGGATGAGCAGTTCTTC.

CDR3 protein: CASRSGSTDTQYF. DNA of the CDR3: TGCGCCAGCAGGTCGGGAAGCACAGATACGCAGTATTTT. This chain links TRBV5-1 with TRBJ2-3; D perhaps matches TRBD2 (5 bases). V dropped 5 bases and J dropped 0 bases, with 7 bases sitting between them. This CDR3 region has 13 residues. Germline loops: CDR1 SGHRS, CDR2 YFSETQ.

The chain links TRBV5-1 to TRBJ2-5; weak D call: TRBD2 (5 bases). Trimming stripped 2 bases from V and 5 bases from J, with 10 bases between. The germline V gene encodes CDR1 SGHRS and CDR2 YFSETQ. The CDR3 is 13 residues long. CDR3 loop: CASSLMGAETQYF. The CDR3, as DNA: TGCGCCAGCAGCTTAATGGGAGCGGAGACCCAGTACTTC.

The V gene is TRBV6-4, the J gene TRBJ2-2; perhaps TRBD1 as D (5 bases). CDR1 MRHNA and CDR2 SNTAGT come from the germline V gene. This CDR3 spans 16 amino acids. V shed 8 bases and J shed 2 bases, with 18 bases lying between them. The chain's CDR3 is CASRLDQGINTGELFF. In nucleotides, the CDR3 is TGTGCCAGCCGTCTGGACCAGGGAATCAACACCGGGGAGCTGTTTTTT.

This clone was counted a single time. The chain employs TRBV25-1 and TRBJ1-4; D not resolved. The germline V and J ends were trimmed by 8 bases and 9 bases, with 13 bases remaining between them. In germline, CDR1 is MGHDK, CDR2 SYGVNS. This CDR3 region has 12 residues. The CDR3 here is CASGSGTKKLFF. The DNA of the CDR3 is TGTGCCAGCGGATCAGGAACGAAAAAACTGTTTTTT.

V gene TRBV5-1 combines with J gene TRBJ2-1, with TRBD1 identical over 7 bases. V shed 7 bases and J 7 bases; nucleotides not matched to a gene: 14. Germline V gene lookup returns CDR1 SGHRS and CDR2 YFSETQ. This CDR3 spans 15 amino acids. CDR3 residues: CASLGGQEPPNEQFF. CDR3 nucleotides: TGCGCCAGCTTGGGCGGACAGGAACCCCCTAATGAGCAGTTCTTC. Together with reference TRBV5-1 and TRBJ2-1, the CDR3 gives the full variable domain: KAGVTQTPRYLIKTRGQQVTLSCSPISGHRSVSWYQQTPGQGLQFLFEYFSETQRNKGNFPGRFSGRQFSNSRSEMNVSTLELGDSALYLCASLGGQEPPNEQFFGPGTRLTVL.

This clone was observed once. The J gene is TRBJ2-1, the V gene TRBV6-5, with TRBD1 matching 9 bases. The V gene end was trimmed by 6 bases and the J gene end by 9 bases; junction bases not matched to a gene: 9. This CDR3 has 14 residues. CDR1 and CDR2 (germline): MNHEY, SVGAGI. In DNA, the CDR3 is TGTGCCAGCAGAAAGGACAGGGGATTGGGTGAGCAGTTCTTC. Protein product: CASRKDRGLGEQFF.

The chain has TRBV2 and TRBJ2-7; a weak D match, TRBD2 (5 bases). The germline V gene encodes CDR1 SNHLY and CDR2 FYNNEI. CDR3 length: 13 residues. V dropped 7 bases and J dropped 7 bases, with 17 bases sitting between them. The CDR3 sequence is CASNDAPRGEQYF. In DNA form, the CDR3 reads TGTGCCAGCAACGACGCCCCCCGGGGTGAGCAGTACTTC.

This chain links TRBV29-1 with TRBJ2-5, with 7 bases that match TRBD1. Trimming removed 5 bases from V and 5 bases from J; junction bases left unmatched: 11. Germline V gene lookup returns CDR1 SQVTM and CDR2 ANQGSEA. The CDR3 has 14 residues. As DNA, the CDR3 is TGCAGCGTTCCGAGGGGGCGGATCAGGGAGACCCAGTACTTC. It encodes CSVPRGRIRETQYF. The full variable domain, completed using reference TRBV29-1 and TRBJ2-5, is SAVISQKPSRDICQRGTSLTIQCQVDSQVTMMFWYRQQPGQSLTLIATANQGSEATYESGFVIDKFPISRPNLTFSTLTVSNMSPEDSSIYLCSVPRGRIRETQYFGPGTRLLVL.

This rearrangement joins TRBV7-9 to TRBJ1-2; D is unresolved. V was trimmed by 3 bases and J by 4 bases, leaving 9 bases between them. The V gene's germline CDR1 is SEHNR and CDR2 FQNEAQ (reference sequence). The CDR3 totals 13 residues. CDR3 sequence reads: CASSLGRVYGYTF. The CDR3 DNA follows: TGTGCCAGCAGCTTGGGGAGGGTCTATGGCTACACCTTC.